Included here is one T cell receptor (beta chain) sequence, with context. Antigen unknown. This record belongs to a study of T cell responses to AZD1222 COVID-19 vaccine. Study conclusions and caveats: Clonal diversity was possibly underestimated, and white British individuals and females predominated among donors.

Profiled with immunoSEQ multiplex PCR; TCRdb holds only in-frame clones, not every one. Of 100,000 to 150,000 clones in the sample, around 86% are singletons; the top ten hold more than 6.5%. V lost 4 bases to trimming and J lost 3 bases; unmatched junction nucleotides: 11. Germline lookup yields CDR1 SGHNT and CDR2 YYREEE (reference sequence). This CDR3 contains 16 residues. This TCR was recovered from an adult in good health. Sequences were derived from peripheral blood, sampled on day 0 of AZD1222 vaccination. The rearrangement links TRBV5-4 to TRBJ2-3; 7 nucleotides line up with TRBD2. The CDR3 protein is CASSPHSAGWTDTQYF. CDR3 DNA: TGTGCCAGCAGCCCCCATTCAGCGGGATGGACAGATACGCAGTATTTT.